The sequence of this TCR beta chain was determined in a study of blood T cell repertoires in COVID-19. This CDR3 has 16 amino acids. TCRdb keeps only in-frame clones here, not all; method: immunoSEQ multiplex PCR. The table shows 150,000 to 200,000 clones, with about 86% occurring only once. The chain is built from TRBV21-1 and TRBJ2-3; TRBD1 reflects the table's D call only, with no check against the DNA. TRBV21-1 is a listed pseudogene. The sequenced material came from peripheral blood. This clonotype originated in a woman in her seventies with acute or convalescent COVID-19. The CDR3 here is CASSKMDRDDTDTQYF. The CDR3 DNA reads TGTGCCAGCAGCAAAATGGACAGGGACGACACAGATACGCAGTATTTT.